One sample yielded the 18 T cell receptor beta chains listed below, sequenced in a study of graft-versus-host responses after intestinal transplantation. Clones were read by immunoSEQ multiplex PCR, and TCRdb kept only the in-frame ones, dropping some. Of about 92,000 clones in the sample, under 95% were seen once. What these receptors recognize is not known. Material: unstimulated CD8+ T cells sorted from spleen or lymph node cells, obtained before intestinal transplant. The receptors were gathered from a human donor who received an intestinal transplant.

The rearrangement uses TRBV2 and TRBJ2-3; 10 bases agree with TRBD2. V lost 7 bases and J lost 4; bases outside the gene matches: 11. From germline, CDR1 is SNHLY and CDR2 FYNNEI. The CDR3 spans 16 residues. CDR3 loop: CASNLQREGPSDTQYF. CDR3 sequence (DNA): TGTGCCAGCAACCTTCAGCGGGAGGGCCCCTCAGATACGCAGTATTTT.

The CDR3 sequence: CASSLGLAGTYEQYF. CDR3 coding DNA: TGCGCCAGCAGCCTGGGACTAGCGGGAACTTACGAGCAGTACTTC. The rearrangement links TRBV4-1 to TRBJ2-7; 13 bases align to TRBD2. With V trimmed by 4 bases and J by 4 bases, 4 bases remained unmatched. Germline V CDR1 and CDR2: MGHRA, YSYEKL. This CDR3 spans 15 amino acids.

This clone appeared once. This sequence joins TRBV4-1 and TRBJ1-1; a weak D match, TRBD1 (6 bases). V was pared by 2 bases and J by 4 bases, with 14 bases between. Per the germline V gene, CDR1 is MGHRA and CDR2 is YSYEKL. The CDR3 has 15 amino acids. CDR3 sequence reads: CASSQYPGAGTEAFF. DNA of the CDR3: TGCGCCAGCAGCCAATATCCGGGGGCTGGCACTGAAGCTTTCTTT.

The V gene is TRBV9, the J gene TRBJ1-2; TRBD1 matches 7 bases. This CDR3 comprises 15 residues. CDR1 is SGDLS, CDR2 YYNGEE, per germline. With 4 bases clipped from V and 2 bases from J, the junction kept 8 bases outside the gene matches. CDR3 loop: CASSTGDRSNYGYTF. CDR3 in DNA: TGTGCCAGCAGCACGGGGGACAGATCGAACTATGGCTACACCTTC.

The rearrangement joins TRBV29-1 to TRBJ1-2; 7 bases are a match to TRBD1. Unmatched junction bases numbered 16, after V lost 0 bases and J lost 6 bases. CDR1 and CDR2 (germline): SQVTM, ANQGSEA. The CDR3 is 17 residues long. The CDR3 DNA follows: TGCAGCGTTGAAGATCTACTTGGACAGGCTGGTAGTCATGGCTACACCTTC. Translated, it gives CSVEDLLGQAGSHGYTF.

J is TRBJ2-7 and V is TRBV2; 7 bases are shared with TRBD1. Trimming removed 6 bases from V and 5 bases from J; junction bases left unmatched: 10. CDR3 length: 14 residues. Germline values: CDR1 SNHLY, CDR2 FYNNEI. The CDR3 nucleotides read TGTGCCAGCAGCGCATGGGACAGAAACGACGAGCAGTACTTC. Its protein is CASSAWDRNDEQYF. The variable domain in full, with the rest retrieved from reference TRBV2 and TRBJ2-7, is EPEVTQTPSHQVTQMGQEVILRCVPISNHLYFYWYRQILGQKVEFLVSFYNNEISEKSEIFDDQFSVERPDGSNFTLKIRSTKLEDSAMYFCASSAWDRNDEQYFGPGTRLTVT.

The rearrangement joins TRBV19 to TRBJ1-4, with D uncertain. This CDR3 contains 13 residues. V was cut by 5 bases and J by 6 bases, with 10 bases left in between. CDR1 is LNHDA, CDR2 SQIVND, per germline (reference sequence). The CDR3 DNA follows: TGTGCCAGTAGTTACTGGGAAGATGAAAAACTGTTTTTT. As protein: CASSYWEDEKLFF.

This CDR3 reads CASSTGAPEAFF. The CDR3, as DNA: TGTGCCAGCAGCACAGGGGCCCCTGAAGCTTTCTTT. V gene TRBV7-9 combines with J gene TRBJ1-1; TRBD1 agrees at 7 bases. Germline V CDR1 and CDR2: SEHNR, FQNEAQ (reference sequence). The CDR3 has 12 amino acids. J lost 6 bases, V lost 5 bases, and 3 bases had no gene match.

This clone appeared a single time. The chain joins TRBV27 to TRBJ2-7, with 7 bases aligning to TRBD1. The CDR3 consists of 14 residues. J lost 3 bases, V lost 3 bases, and 5 bases had no gene match. Germline CDR1 reads MNHEY; CDR2 reads SMNVEV (reference sequence). The CDR3 spells CASSLGQGDYEQYF. The DNA for the CDR3 is TGTGCCAGCAGTTTGGGGCAGGGGGACTACGAGCAGTACTTC.

In the case of this clone: Other DNA sequences in this specimen translate into the identical CDR3. V and J are TRBV27 and TRBJ2-1; 8 nucleotides match TRBD2. CDR3 length equals 15 residues. Germline V gene lookup returns CDR1 MNHEY and CDR2 SMNVEV (reference sequence). J lost 9 bases, V lost 2 bases, and 9 bases had no gene match. This chain's CDR3 is CASSLVSGSVTEQFF. The CDR3 DNA sequence: TGTGCCAGCAGTTTAGTAAGCGGGAGTGTGACTGAGCAGTTCTTC.

The chain links TRBV27 to TRBJ2-1; a possible D gene is TRBD2 (6 bases). V lost 3 bases and J lost 3, with 9 bases in between. There are 14 residues in the CDR3. From germline, CDR1 is MNHEY and CDR2 SMNVEV (reference sequence). The CDR3 loop is CASSFSDYYNEQFF. CDR3 nucleotides: TGTGCCAGCAGTTTCTCGGACTACTACAATGAGCAGTTCTTC.

The V call is TRBV6-1, the J call TRBJ1-5; weak D call: TRBD1 (5 bases). Germline values: CDR1 MNHNS, CDR2 SASEGT. The CDR3 spans 12 residues. V lost 7 bases and J 6 bases, leaving 10 bases between the germline ends. Here the CDR3 reads CASTQGVQPQHF. In DNA, the CDR3 is TGTGCCAGCACCCAAGGGGTTCAGCCCCAGCATTTT.

V gene TRBV7-9 combines with J gene TRBJ2-1; TRBD2 aligns across 7 bases. There are 13 residues in the CDR3. Looked up from germline, CDR1 is SEHNR and CDR2 is FQNEAQ (reference sequence). Unmatched junction bases numbered 4, after V lost 4 bases and J lost 7 bases. This CDR3 is CASSSSGENEQFF. As DNA, the CDR3 is TGTGCCAGCAGCTCCAGCGGGGAAAATGAGCAGTTCTTC.

CDR3 residues: CASSPMSSGGPLTYEQYF. As DNA, the CDR3 is TGTGCCAGCAGCCCCATGTCGTCGGGAGGTCCGTTGACCTACGAGCAGTACTTC. The chain is built from TRBV7-6 and TRBJ2-7, with TRBD2 matching 7 bases. J was trimmed by 2 bases and V by 5 bases; bases with no gene match: 18. Germline-derived CDR1 and CDR2 are SGHVS and FNYEAQ. The length of the CDR3 is 18 residues.

J is TRBJ1-2 and V is TRBV4-2; TRBD1 aligns across 7 bases. From germline, CDR1 is LGHNA and CDR2 YNFKEQ. The CDR3 is 15 residues long. V was pared by 5 bases and J by 6 bases, with 12 bases of the junction left unmatched. This CDR3 is CASSRGTDQGNGYTF. CDR3 DNA sequence: TGTGCCAGCAGCAGAGGGACAGACCAAGGAAATGGCTACACCTTC.

The rearrangement links TRBV28 to TRBJ1-2; D is uncertain. The CDR3 is 13 residues long. CDR1 is MDHEN and CDR2 is SYDVKM in the germline V gene. V was shortened by 7 bases and J by 7 bases, with 16 bases between the two germline ends. The CDR3 nucleotides are TGTGCCAGCACCTACGGGCAGGAGGGTGGCTACACCTTC. It is translated as CASTYGQEGGYTF.

The genes are TRBV27 and TRBJ1-5, with 7 bases matching TRBD1. The germline gives CDR1 MNHEY, CDR2 SMNVEV (reference sequence). V was pared by 5 bases and J by 1 base, with 2 bases of the junction left unmatched. The CDR3 totals 14 residues. Here the CDR3 reads CASSPGGSNQPQHF. In nucleotides, the CDR3 is TGTGCCAGCAGTCCAGGGGGGAGCAATCAGCCCCAGCATTTT.

This clone was observed a few times. This rearrangement joins TRBV2 to TRBJ2-7; the match to TRBD1 covers 7 bases. The germline CDR1 and CDR2 sequences are SNHLY and FYNNEI. The CDR3 consists of 13 residues. J gave up 2 bases and V 7 bases, and 5 bases lay outside the gene matches. The DNA for the CDR3 is TGTGCCAGCATCGGGGACAGAGCCTACGAGCAGTACTTC. Protein: CASIGDRAYEQYF.